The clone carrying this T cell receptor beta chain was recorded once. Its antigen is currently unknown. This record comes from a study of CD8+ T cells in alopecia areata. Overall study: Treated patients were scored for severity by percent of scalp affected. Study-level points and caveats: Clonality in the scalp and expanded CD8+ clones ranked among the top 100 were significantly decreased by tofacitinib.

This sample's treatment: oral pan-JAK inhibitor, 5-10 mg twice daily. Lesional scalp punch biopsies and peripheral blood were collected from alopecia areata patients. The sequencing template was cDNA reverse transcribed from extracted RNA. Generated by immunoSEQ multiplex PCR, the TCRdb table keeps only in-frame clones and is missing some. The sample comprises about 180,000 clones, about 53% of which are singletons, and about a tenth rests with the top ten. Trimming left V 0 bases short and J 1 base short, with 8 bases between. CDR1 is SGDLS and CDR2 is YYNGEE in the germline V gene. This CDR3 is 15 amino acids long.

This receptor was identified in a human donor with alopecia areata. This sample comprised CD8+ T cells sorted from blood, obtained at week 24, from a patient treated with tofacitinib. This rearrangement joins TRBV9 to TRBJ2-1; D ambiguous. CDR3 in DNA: TGTGCCAGCAGCGTAGGGACCACTTCCTACAATGAGCAGTTCTTC. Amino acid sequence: CASSVGTTSYNEQFF.